Listed below are T cell receptor beta chains from one sample, sequenced in a study of T cell responses to AZD1222 COVID-19 vaccine. This table comes from immunoSEQ multiplex PCR, and its TCRdb copy is limited to in-frame clones, with some not included. Here the sample spans 15,000 to 20,000 clones, roughly 80% being singletons. Sequencing used peripheral blood, obtained 28 days after the second AZD1222 dose. Every receptor here comes from an adult who received the AZD1222 COVID-19 vaccine. CDR3s include the opening cysteine and the closing phenylalanine or tryptophan. The order of the fields is V gene, CDR3 length, CDR3 protein.

v_gene: TRBV20-1
len: 17
CDR3aa: CSASMAGDPLAKNIQYF

v_gene: TRBV5-1
len: 16
CDR3aa: CASTEDRGRFTGELFF

v_gene: TRBV9
len: 13
CDR3aa: CASSPQPAYEQYF

v_gene: TRBV5-6
len: 13
CDR3aa: CASSLSYTGELFF

v_gene: TRBV12-5
len: 14
CDR3aa: CASGYGRVRDTQYF

v_gene: TRBV2
len: 13
CDR3aa: CASSEQGVGEQYF

v_gene: TRBV15
len: 16
CDR3aa: CATSSLPGQGAYEQYF

v_gene: TRBV12-5
len: 18
CDR3aa: CASGLVVWSGGVEDTQYF

v_gene: TRBV7-2
len: 14
CDR3aa: CASSLNTGTKTQYF

v_gene: TRBV9
len: 13
CDR3aa: CASSVGGVYGYTF

v_gene: TRBV7-2
len: 13
CDR3aa: CASTRDVAETQYF

v_gene: TRBV15
len: 15
CDR3aa: CATSRGGRGAGELFF

v_gene: TRBV7-2
len: 13
CDR3aa: CASSLRQGYRYTF

v_gene: TRBV12-5
len: 12
CDR3aa: CASGLAKETQYF

v_gene: TRBV6-5
len: 14
CDR3aa: CASSYVGPNEKLFF

v_gene: TRBV19
len: 16
CDR3aa: CASSARTSGRAAEQYF

v_gene: TRBV7-9
len: 18
CDR3aa: CASRRGRWGGAGHDEQFF

v_gene: TRBV7-8
len: 15
CDR3aa: CASSPDGTQNTEAFF

v_gene: TRBV19
len: 17
CDR3aa: CASSTSGGARLYEKLFF

v_gene: TRBV5-5
len: 14
CDR3aa: CASRYDRGRNEQYF

v_gene: TRBV25-1
len: 13
CDR3aa: CASRGQGGYEQYF

v_gene: TRBV6-2/TRBV6-3
len: 17
CDR3aa: CASSTNSRTLRGNIQYF

v_gene: TRBV5-1
len: 13
CDR3aa: CASAPGPQETQYF

v_gene: TRBV20-1
len: 10
CDR3aa: CSARVNGYTF

v_gene: TRBV5-1
len: 14
CDR3aa: CASSAAGDQETQYF

v_gene: TRBV7-3
len: 13
CDR3aa: CASSEGANYEQYF

v_gene: TRBV11-3
len: 16
CDR3aa: CASSLYGGRSYNEQFF

v_gene: TRBV7-9
len: 12
CDR3aa: CASSLGQGREYF

v_gene: TRBV10-3
len: 14
CDR3aa: CAIRSGIQNTEAFF

v_gene: TRBV6-5
len: 14
CDR3aa: CASSYTGGGQPQHF

v_gene: TRBV4-3
len: 12
CDR3aa: CASSQRGEKLFF

v_gene: TRBV9
len: 17
CDR3aa: CASSVDGRARATYGYTF

v_gene: TRBV6-2/TRBV6-3
len: 13
CDR3aa: CASSDGEVYGYTF

v_gene: TRBV11-2
len: 16
CDR3aa: CASSLVTSMGSHEQFF

v_gene: TRBV5-8
len: 15
CDR3aa: CASSLSARGSDPLHF

v_gene: TRBV9
len: 14
CDR3aa: CASSPPLSTDTQYF

v_gene: TRBV7-8
len: 16
CDR3aa: CASSRGAGSSNQPQHF

v_gene: TRBV10-3
len: 12
CDR3aa: CATTGQGHEQYF

v_gene: TRBV11-3
len: 13
CDR3aa: CASSLEHTTEAFF

v_gene: TRBV30
len: 14
CDR3aa: CAWSRSGGYEGYTF

v_gene: TRBV7-9
len: 14
CDR3aa: CASSLRGVLETQYF

v_gene: TRBV27
len: 16
CDR3aa: CASRKAGGAINQPQHF

v_gene: TRBV15
len: 13
CDR3aa: CATSRDPSNEQYF

v_gene: TRBV2
len: 14
CDR3aa: CASGREASGSPLHF

v_gene: TRBV23-1
len: 13
CDR3aa: CASSGQLNTEAFF

v_gene: TRBV2
len: 14
CDR3aa: CASRLQGGDYGYTF

v_gene: TRBV18
len: 16
CDR3aa: CASSSSARQGVDGYTF

v_gene: TRBV5-4
len: 14
CDR3aa: CASSFTGTNTEAFF

v_gene: TRBV18
len: 14
CDR3aa: CASSPPPGGETQYF

v_gene: TRBV18
len: 14
CDR3aa: CASSPTEPQETQYF

v_gene: TRBV19
len: 13
CDR3aa: CASSIERGTEAFF

v_gene: TRBV27
len: 14
CDR3aa: CASSYDRGNQPQHF

v_gene: TRBV10-3
len: 15
CDR3aa: CAISESRTGGFEQYF

v_gene: TRBV19
len: 11
CDR3aa: CEKGSRETQYF

v_gene: TRBV10-3
len: 13
CDR3aa: CATLVNAGNTIYF